This TCR beta chain is from a study of T cells in narcolepsy. Notes on the study in general: Autoreactive clonotypes reportedly recurred in blood of same and different patients, not controls.

Per germline, CDR1 SGHNT and CDR2 YYREEE (reference sequence). The V and J ends lost 3 bases and 1 base, in that order; junction bases with no gene match: 1. The CDR3 totals 13 residues. TCRdb's copy holds only in-frame clones and misses some; the assay was immunoSEQ multiplex PCR. The sample gives about 25,000 clones, around 85% of which show up once; 0.55% to 0.75% is in the top ten. On this clone: The antigen is not known.

The sample taken for sequencing was CD45RA- memory CD4+ T cells from PBMCs. This receptor was taken from a human donor with narcolepsy. This chain uses TRBV5-4 with TRBJ2-7, with 7 bases aligning to TRBD1. In DNA, the CDR3 is TGTGCCAGCAGCTGGGGACAGTCCTACGAGCAGTACTTC. Protein product: CASSWGQSYEQYF.